Presented here are 32 T cell receptor beta chains from one specimen sequenced in a study of CD8 T cells in Susac syndrome. After extraction with the RNeasy kit, roughly 0.45 to 1 ug of the RNA was reverse transcribed using random hexamers. MiXCR, run by TCRdb on the immunoSEQ multiplex PCR reads, gives a single entry per CDR3 protein. The table shows 200,000 or so distinct CDR3 sequences, with about 95% occurring only once. The sample taken for sequencing was CD4+ T cells from PBMCs. The receptors were gathered from a human donor with multiple sclerosis.

The chain employs TRBV30 and TRBJ1-5, with 9 bases identical to TRBD1. Trimming at V came to 2 bases and at J to 0 bases, leaving 11 bases not matched to a gene. CDR3 length: 18 residues. Germline-derived CDR1 and CDR2 are GTSNPN and SVGIG (reference sequence). The CDR3 region is CAWSPLRGQGDSNQPQHF. CDR3 in DNA: TGTGCCTGGAGTCCGCTACGGGGACAGGGCGATAGCAATCAGCCCCAGCATTTT.

The chain employs TRBV20-1 and TRBJ1-6; D call uncertain. Germline values: CDR1 DFQATT, CDR2 SNEGSKA (reference sequence). The germline V and J ends were trimmed by 2 bases and 4 bases, with 9 bases remaining between them. CDR3 size: 14 residues. CDR3 protein: CSARPGVYNSPLHF. CDR3 DNA: TGCAGTGCTAGACCTGGGGTGTATAATTCACCCCTCCACTTT.

V and J are TRBV18 and TRBJ2-6; no definite D call. V shed 6 bases and J shed 0 bases, with 9 bases lying between them. This CDR3 is built from 15 residues. Looked up from germline, CDR1 is KGHSH and CDR2 is LQKENI. CDR3 protein: CASSLSDSGANVLTF. DNA for the CDR3: TGTGCCAGCTCCTTATCGGACTCTGGGGCCAACGTCCTGACTTTC.

The V gene is TRBV18, the J gene TRBJ1-2; unclear D gene. The CDR3 totals 16 residues. Germline lookup yields CDR1 KGHSH and CDR2 LQKENI. V was clipped by 5 bases and J by 4 bases, with 20 bases between them. This CDR3 is CASSINQQVFSYGYTF. Written as DNA, the CDR3 is TGTGCCAGCTCAATTAACCAGCAGGTATTCTCCTATGGCTACACCTTC.

To note about this clonotype: This likely comes from a read error, as the CDR3 has no conserved phenylalanine or tryptophan at its end. The DNA is omitted, as the CDR3 cannot be located on it reliably, and the CDR3 follows TCRdb's listing. V gene TRBV4-1 combines with J gene TRBJ1-2. Germline V CDR1 and CDR2: MGHRA, YSYEKL. Termini included, the CDR3 measures 13 amino acids. The CDR3: CASSQTDTYPSLV.

The chain uses TRBV7-9 and TRBJ2-5; 12 bases are shared with TRBD2. From germline, CDR1 is SEHNR and CDR2 FQNEAQ (reference sequence). V gave up 8 bases and J gave up 5 bases; unmatched junction bases: 3. The CDR3 extends over 13 amino acids. The CDR3 reads CASQTSGSETQYF. The CDR3 DNA follows: TGTGCCAGCCAGACTAGCGGGAGTGAGACCCAGTACTTC. Using reference TRBV7-9 and TRBJ2-5 for the parts outside the CDR3, the full variable domain is DTGVSQNPRHKITKRGQNVTFRCDPISEHNRLYWYRQTLGQGPEFLTYFQNEAQLEKSRLLSDRFSAERPKGSFSTLEIQRTEQGDSAMYLCASQTSGSETQYFGPGTRLLVL.

The chain links TRBV11-3 to TRBJ2-3, with unresolved D. This CDR3 contains 13 residues. Germline CDR1 SGHNT, CDR2 YENEEA. Trimming left V 5 bases short and J 4 bases short, with 10 bases between. CDR3: CASSGVSSDTQYF. In nucleotides, the CDR3 is TGTGCCAGCAGCGGGGTGTCTTCAGATACGCAGTATTTT.

V gene TRBV2 combines with J gene TRBJ2-7; D is unresolved. The CDR3 contains 13 residues. In germline, CDR1 is SNHLY, CDR2 FYNNEI. V was cut by 5 bases and J by 6 bases, with 14 bases left in between. This CDR3 is CASSQEGGGEQYF. CDR3 in DNA: TGTGCCAGCAGTCAAGAAGGTGGCGGCGAGCAGTACTTC.

This sequence joins TRBV20-1 and TRBJ1-2, with D possibly TRBD1 on 5 matching bases. Trimming removed 5 bases from V and 8 bases from J, with 15 bases in between. Germline-derived CDR1 and CDR2 are DFQATT and SNEGSKA (reference sequence). The CDR3 contains 12 residues. The CDR3 loop reads CSASRGAFGYTF. The CDR3 nucleotides read TGCAGTGCTTCTCGCGGGGCCTTCGGCTACACCTTC.

This sequence joins TRBV7-8 and TRBJ1-2, with 8 bases fitting TRBD1. Germline loops: CDR1 SGHVS, CDR2 FQNEAQ. The ends lost 4 bases at V and 4 bases at J; junction bases unmatched: 8. The length of the CDR3 is 15 residues. The CDR3 protein is CASSSDRDRLYGYTF. The CDR3 region has the DNA TGTGCCAGCAGCTCGGACCGGGACAGGCTCTATGGCTACACCTTC.

This chain connects TRBV18 to TRBJ2-7; 8 bases agree with TRBD1. The germline V gene has CDR1 KGHSH and CDR2 LQKENI. V was pared by 2 bases and J by 5 bases, with 5 bases of the junction left unmatched. The CDR3 extends over 14 amino acids. The DNA of the CDR3 is TGTGCCAGCTCACCAGCCTCAGGGGGCGACGAGCAGTACTTC. Translation: CASSPASGGDEQYF.

This chain links TRBV23-1 with TRBJ2-7; TRBD1 matches at 7 bases. TRBV23-1 is sorted into the ORF group, with uncertain function. The CDR3 extends over 14 amino acids. The ends lost 8 bases at V and 2 bases at J; junction bases unmatched: 9. The CDR3 loop reads CASGPGQRTYEQYF. Here the CDR3 DNA reads TGCGCCAGCGGACCGGGACAGCGAACCTACGAGCAGTACTTC.

V usage is TRBV30 and J usage is TRBJ2-7; possible D gene TRBD2, 6 bases. Trimming cost V 2 bases and J 4 bases, with 15 bases left between them. There are 14 residues in the CDR3. The germline V gene has CDR1 GTSNPN and CDR2 SVGIG (reference sequence). CDR3 loop: CAWSRLGGLYEQYF. CDR3 in DNA: TGTGCCTGGAGTAGACTCGGAGGGCTATACGAGCAGTACTTC.

The chain combines TRBV12-3 or TRBV12-4 with TRBJ2-2; weak D call: TRBD2 (5 bases). V lost 5 bases and J lost 4, with 14 bases in between. The length of the CDR3 is 15 residues. CDR3 residues: CASSPPRGITGELFF. Written as DNA, the CDR3 is TGTGCCAGCAGTCCCCCAAGAGGGATCACCGGGGAGCTGTTTTTT.

The chain carries TRBV24-1 and TRBJ1-2; the match to TRBD1 covers 12 bases. The CDR3 loop spans 14 amino acids. J was trimmed by 6 bases and V by 3 bases; bases with no gene match: 1. Germline V gives CDR1 KGHDR, CDR2 SFDVKD. The CDR3 region is CATSDGTGGHGYTF. CDR3 DNA: TGTGCCACCAGTGATGGGACAGGGGGCCATGGCTACACCTTC.

The chain links TRBV6-1 to TRBJ2-1; TRBD2 aligns across 10 bases. V lost 6 bases and J lost 7; bases outside the gene matches: 15. The CDR3 is 17 amino acids. Per germline, CDR1 MNHNS and CDR2 SASEGT. The CDR3 nucleotides read TGTGCCAGCAGAGCGACTGAGAGCGGGAGGGCCAGGAATGAGCAGTTCTTC. Amino acids: CASRATESGRARNEQFF.

The chain links TRBV5-1 to TRBJ2-3; the D call may be TRBD1 or TRBD2 (5 bases each). Deletions cut 5 bases from V and 6 bases from J, with 22 bases between. The CDR3 contains 16 residues. Germline V gene data show CDR1 as SGHRS and CDR2 as YFSETQ. CDR3: CASSPTVTGREDTQYF. The CDR3 DNA is TGCGCCAGCAGTCCTACCGTCACGGGGCGAGAGGATACGCAGTATTTT.

This chain uses TRBV27 with TRBJ2-7; possibly TRBD1 or TRBD2 for D (5 bases each). Trimming removed 5 bases at V and 3 bases at J, with 11 bases between. CDR3 length equals 13 residues. CDR1 and CDR2 from the germline V gene are MNHEY and SMNVEV (reference sequence). CDR3 sequence reads: CASSPRGSYEQYF. CDR3 DNA sequence: TGTGCCAGCAGTCCCCGGGGCAGCTACGAGCAGTACTTC.

The chain recombines TRBV29-1 with TRBJ2-7, with a possible D match to TRBD2 (6 bases). In germline, CDR1 is SQVTM, CDR2 ANQGSEA. The length of the CDR3 is 12 residues. V lost 7 bases and J 12 bases, leaving 22 bases between the germline ends. For the CDR3, the DNA is TGCAGCGCTTCAGACCGGGTGGGGGGTCTGTACTTC. Amino acid sequence: CSASDRVGGLYF.

This chain connects TRBV20-1 to TRBJ1-1; 7 nucleotides line up with TRBD1. Germline lookup yields CDR1 DFQATT and CDR2 SNEGSKA (reference sequence). The CDR3 has 12 amino acids. J was trimmed by 3 bases and V by 5 bases; bases with no gene match: 3. The CDR3 DNA reads TGCAGTGCTGACAGGGTGCACACTGAAGCTTTCTTT. Translation gives CSADRVHTEAFF.

The chain uses TRBV29-1 and TRBJ1-5, with D possibly being TRBD1 (5 bases). The CDR3 consists of 15 residues. V lost 3 bases and J 2 bases, leaving 14 bases between the germline ends. In germline, CDR1 is SQVTM, CDR2 ANQGSEA. DNA for the CDR3: TGCAGCGTTGATGTCACCGGACACGGCAATCAGCCCCAGCATTTT. Translating it yields CSVDVTGHGNQPQHF.

The V call is TRBV5-6, the J call TRBJ1-2; D is uncertain. V was pared by 3 bases and J by 8 bases, with 8 bases between. CDR1 SGHDT and CDR2 YYEEEE come from the germline V gene. The CDR3 loop spans 11 amino acids. The CDR3 reads CASSYPQGYTF. DNA for the CDR3: TGTGCCAGCAGCTACCCGCAAGGCTACACCTTC. Drawing the rest from reference TRBV5-6 and TRBJ1-2, the complete variable domain is DAGVTQSPTHLIKTRGQQVTLRCSPKSGHDTVSWYQQALGQGPQFIFQYYEEEERQRGNFPDRFSGHQFPNYSSELNVNALLLGDSALYLCASSYPQGYTFGSGTRLTVV.

The rearrangement uses TRBV30 and TRBJ1-1; TRBD1 is a possible D gene (5 bases). The CDR3 loop spans 11 amino acids. Trimming pared 7 bases from V and 11 bases from J, leaving 17 bases between. In germline, CDR1 is GTSNPN, CDR2 SVGIG (reference sequence). CDR3 residues: CASGRAFRAFF. CDR3 DNA: TGTGCCTCAGGGCGGGCCTTTCGGGCTTTCTTT.

This chain uses TRBV27 with TRBJ2-1, with no clear D. The V and J ends lost 5 bases and 13 bases respectively, with 15 bases between them. The CDR3 contains 12 residues. Per germline, CDR1 MNHEY and CDR2 SMNVEV (reference sequence). The CDR3 loop is CASSPLYSTQFF. CDR3 sequence (DNA): TGTGCCAGCAGTCCCTTATACAGTACTCAGTTCTTC.

The rearrangement uses TRBV30 and TRBJ2-5; D uncertain. With 1 base removed from V and 6 bases from J, the gap between germline ends came to 3 bases. Germline assignment: CDR1 GTSNPN and CDR2 SVGIG (reference sequence). The CDR3 spans 10 residues. This CDR3 is CAWSGKTQYF. The CDR3 bases are TGTGCCTGGAGTGGAAAGACCCAGTACTTC. Complete variable domain (other parts from reference TRBV30 and TRBJ2-5): SQTIHQWPATLVQPVGSPLSLECTVEGTSNPNLYWYRQAAGRGLQLLFYSVGIGQISSEVPQNLSASRPQDRQFILSSKKLLLSDSGFYLCAWSGKTQYFGPGTRLLVL.

V gene TRBV24-1 combines with J gene TRBJ2-3; TRBD1 matches at 10 bases. The CDR3 spans 15 residues. CDR1 KGHDR and CDR2 SFDVKD come from the germline V gene. V was pared by 3 bases and J by 3 bases, with 2 bases of the junction left unmatched. Written as DNA, the CDR3 is TGTGCCACCAGTGATCCGGGACAGGGGACAGATACGCAGTATTTT. This translates into CATSDPGQGTDTQYF.

The chain uses TRBV24-1 and TRBJ2-3; TRBD1 might be the D (6 bases). V lost 2 bases to trimming and J lost 10 bases, with 12 bases between them. CDR1 and CDR2 (germline): KGHDR, SFDVKD. This CDR3 is 13 amino acids long. CDR3 residues: CATSDSDRKAQYF. The CDR3 DNA follows: TGTGCCACCAGTGATTCTGACAGGAAGGCGCAGTATTTT.

The rearrangement joins TRBV4-1 to TRBJ1-6; D is possibly TRBD1 (5 bases). Germline-derived CDR1 and CDR2 are MGHRA and YSYEKL. V lost 5 bases and J lost 7, with 21 bases in between. This CDR3 has 17 residues. As DNA, the CDR3 is TGCGCCAGCAGCTCTCCCCCTCTGAGGAGGGACAATTCACCCCTCCACTTT. Amino acids: CASSSPPLRRDNSPLHF.

The gene calls are TRBV24-1 and TRBJ2-3; D possibly matches TRBD1 or TRBD2 (5 bases each). The CDR3 consists of 15 residues. Germline CDR1 reads KGHDR; CDR2 reads SFDVKD. The V end lost 4 bases, the J end lost 6 bases, and 16 bases lay between the germline ends. The CDR3 loop reads CATSDPLGPGDTQYF. The CDR3 DNA reads as TGTGCCACCAGTGACCCCTTGGGACCTGGGGATACGCAGTATTTT.

V usage is TRBV18 and J usage is TRBJ1-6; D gene uncertain. The CDR3 totals 14 residues. In germline, CDR1 is KGHSH, CDR2 LQKENI. Trimming removed 2 bases at V and 8 bases at J, with 10 bases between. The CDR3 nucleotides read TGTGCCAGCTCACCAAACAGTAAGGATTCACCCCTCCACTTT. It codes for CASSPNSKDSPLHF.

The chain links TRBV20-1 to TRBJ1-2, with unresolved D. The CDR3 is made up of 11 amino acids. CDR1 DFQATT and CDR2 SNEGSKA come from the germline V gene (reference sequence). V shed 3 bases and J shed 10 bases, with 12 bases lying between them. The CDR3 DNA is TGCAGTGCTAGTTATCTATGGGTCTACACCTTC. Its translation: CSASYLWVYTF.

The count of this clonotype is one. This chain links TRBV3-1 with TRBJ2-7; possible D gene TRBD2, 7 bases. CDR1 and CDR2 (germline): LGHDT, YNNKEL (reference sequence). The length of the CDR3 is 14 residues. Trimming shortened V by 2 bases and J by 5 bases, and 13 bases separated the two germline ends. CDR3 sequence: CASSQWGGPDEQYF. CDR3 DNA sequence: TGTGCCAGCAGCCAATGGGGGGGCCCCGACGAGCAGTACTTC.